This TCR beta chain derives from a study of blood T cell repertoires in COVID-19. Study-wide context: From the United States, Italy and Spain came samples of acute and convalescent COVID-19.

Profiled with immunoSEQ multiplex PCR; TCRdb holds only in-frame clones, not every one. The profile shows 110,000 to 150,000 clones, more than 60% of them singletons. This clone has a single count. The CDR3 is made up of 15 amino acids. J was trimmed by 6 bases and V by 4 bases; bases with no gene match: 7. Germline CDR1 and CDR2: SGHNT and YYREEE (reference sequence). Sequencing was performed on peripheral blood. This TCR derives from a woman aged 60-75 years with acute or convalescent COVID-19. This rearrangement joins TRBV5-4 to TRBJ2-7, with 13 bases that match TRBD2. CDR3 region: CASSKETSGRPEQYF. In nucleotides, the CDR3 is TGTGCCAGCAGCAAAGAGACTAGCGGGAGGCCCGAGCAGTACTTC.